A single sample gave rise to the 20 T cell receptor beta chains below, sequenced in a study of radiotherapy plus CTLA-4 blockade in lung cancer. Assay used: immunoSEQ multiplex PCR; TCRdb lists only in-frame clones, some missing. The sample lists 25,000 to 30,000 clones, approximately 77% seen once, with 20% to 25% in the top ten. The sequencing here drew on peripheral blood, taken from a patient treated with radiotherapy plus ipilimumab. All receptors come from a human donor with non-small cell lung cancer that progressed on radiotherapy plus ipilimumab.

The chain employs TRBV7-9 and TRBJ2-7, with D possibly TRBD1 on 6 matching bases. Trimming took off 5 bases at V and 8 bases at J, with 13 bases between the two ends. CDR3 length equals 12 residues. Germline assignment: CDR1 SEHNR and CDR2 FQNEAQ (reference sequence). As DNA, the CDR3 is TGTGCCAGCAGCACTGGACAGTCGAAGCAGTACTTC. It specifies CASSTGQSKQYF.

By share of the sample, this clone is medium-sized. The chain links TRBV28 to TRBJ1-5; D is ambiguous. The CDR3 has 13 residues. CDR1 and CDR2 (germline): MDHEN, SYDVKM. Trimming stripped 5 bases from V and 5 bases from J, with 10 bases between. This chain's CDR3 is CASSPTEYQPQHF. The CDR3 DNA reads TGTGCCAGCAGTCCGACGGAATATCAGCCCCAGCATTTT.

This clone was observed a handful of times. This chain connects TRBV19 to TRBJ1-1; D not resolved. Germline CDR1 reads LNHDA; CDR2 reads SQIVND (reference sequence). V was cut by 8 bases and J by 1 base, with 11 bases left in between. The CDR3 loop spans 13 amino acids. This CDR3 reads CASSNGENTEAFF. The CDR3 DNA is TGTGCCAGTTCAAATGGGGAGAACACTGAAGCTTTCTTT.

This clone is medium-sized within its sample. The genes are TRBV9 and TRBJ1-5; 7 bases line up with TRBD1. V gave up 3 bases and J gave up 2 bases; unmatched junction bases: 2. The length of the CDR3 is 14 residues. Germline V gene data show CDR1 as SGDLS and CDR2 as YYNGEE. In DNA, the CDR3 is TGTGCCAGCAGCGACAGGGGCGGCAATCAGCCCCAGCATTTT. Its protein is CASSDRGGNQPQHF.

This chain uses TRBV4-3 with TRBJ2-1, with D possibly called TRBD1 or TRBD2 (5 bases each). The CDR3 has 16 residues. Trimming pared 4 bases from V and 0 bases from J, leaving 13 bases between. The germline V gene has CDR1 LGHNA and CDR2 YSLEER. CDR3 bases: TGCGCCAGCAGCCCTGGGGGTACGAGCTCCTACAATGAGCAGTTCTTC. Its protein product is CASSPGGTSSYNEQFF.

This sequence joins TRBV28 and TRBJ2-7, with D possibly TRBD2 on 6 matching bases. Germline CDR1 MDHEN, CDR2 SYDVKM. Trimming stripped 3 bases from V and 2 bases from J, with 17 bases between. The CDR3 extends over 16 amino acids. Written as DNA, the CDR3 is TGTGCCAGCAGTTTTTTCGGGACTCCGACCACCTACGAGCAGTACTTC. Its translation: CASSFFGTPTTYEQYF.

V gene TRBV6-5 combines with J gene TRBJ2-6; D tentatively reads TRBD1 or TRBD2 (5 bases each). Germline lookup yields CDR1 MNHEY and CDR2 SVGAGI. The length of the CDR3 is 16 residues. Trimming took 0 bases from V and 4 from J, leaving 10 bases between them. The DNA of the CDR3 is TGTGCCAGCAGTTACTCGACGGGGACCGGGGCCAACGTCCTGACTTTC. Amino acids: CASSYSTGTGANVLTF.

V gene TRBV18 combines with J gene TRBJ1-4; 10 nucleotides align to TRBD1. With V trimmed by 5 bases and J by 6 bases, 6 bases remained unmatched. This CDR3 has 15 amino acids. The germline CDR1 and CDR2 sequences are KGHSH and LQKENI. Here the CDR3 DNA reads TGTGCCAGCTCAACTGACAGGGGGCCTGATGAAAAACTGTTTTTT. Translation: CASSTDRGPDEKLFF.

A single count supports this clone. The chain couples TRBV19 to TRBJ1-5, with TRBD1 matching 8 bases. The CDR3 runs 16 residues. Germline-derived CDR1 and CDR2 are LNHDA and SQIVND (reference sequence). The trim removed 2 bases at V and 3 bases at J, leaving 6 bases unmatched. The CDR3 loop reads CASSIFGQGNNQPQHF. The DNA for the CDR3 is TGTGCCAGTAGTATATTTGGACAGGGAAACAATCAGCCCCAGCATTTT.

The chain combines TRBV6-1 with TRBJ1-5; the D is unclear. V shed 11 bases and J shed 0 bases, with 14 bases lying between them. The CDR3 contains 14 residues. Per the germline V gene, CDR1 is MNHNS and CDR2 is SASEGT. The CDR3 coding sequence is TGTGCCGCGGGCGGATCCTTTAGCAATCAGCCCCAGCATTTT. Residues: CAAGGSFSNQPQHF.

This clone was seen just once. V is TRBV7-3 and J is TRBJ2-1; perhaps TRBD1 as D (5 bases). This CDR3 region has 15 residues. Trimming took 1 base from V and 5 from J, leaving 12 bases between them. Germline CDR1 SGHTA, CDR2 FQGTGA. As DNA, the CDR3 is TGTGCCAGCAGCTTAAGGGCGGACACACACAATGAGCAGTTCTTC. Translation: CASSLRADTHNEQFF.

Here the CDR3 DNA reads TGCAGCGTTGAAGATGGGGCTAGCGGGATCACAGATACGCAGTATTTT. Protein: CSVEDGASGITDTQYF. The genes are TRBV29-1 and TRBJ2-3, with 9 bases that match TRBD2. The CDR3 sequence is 16 residues long. In germline, CDR1 is SQVTM, CDR2 ANQGSEA. The trim removed 0 bases at V and 2 bases at J, leaving 6 bases unmatched.

This chain uses TRBV10-2 with TRBJ1-4; no definite D call. Germline V gene data show CDR1 as WSHSY and CDR2 as SAAADI. The V and J ends lost 2 bases and 0 bases respectively, with 13 bases between them. This CDR3 is built from 17 residues. The CDR3 is CASSERQLYTTNEKLFF. The CDR3 DNA sequence: TGCGCCAGCAGTGAGAGGCAGTTATATACAACTAATGAAAAACTGTTTTTT.

V and J are TRBV7-3 and TRBJ2-1; 11 bases agree with TRBD2. With V trimmed by 4 bases and J by 3 bases, 5 bases remained unmatched. This CDR3 has 16 residues. Germline loops: CDR1 SGHTA, CDR2 FQGTGA. The CDR3 DNA reads TGTGCCAGCAGCTCAATAGCGGGAGGGGGCTACAATGAGCAGTTCTTC. It yields the protein CASSSIAGGGYNEQFF.

The rearrangement uses TRBV30 and TRBJ1-5; TRBD1 agrees at 9 bases. Trimming at V came to 1 base and at J to 4 bases, leaving 2 bases not matched to a gene. CDR1 and CDR2 (germline): GTSNPN, SVGIG (reference sequence). The CDR3 is made up of 14 amino acids. In DNA form, the CDR3 reads TGTGCCTGGAGTGCCGGGACAGGGAATCAGCCCCAGCATTTT. It is translated as CAWSAGTGNQPQHF. Supplemented by reference TRBV30 and TRBJ1-5, the full variable domain reads SQTIHQWPATLVQPVGSPLSLECTVEGTSNPNLYWYRQAAGRGLQLLFYSVGIGQISSEVPQNLSASRPQDRQFILSSKKLLLSDSGFYLCAWSAGTGNQPQHFGDGTRLSIL.

The gene calls are TRBV7-2 and TRBJ2-5; D tentatively fits TRBD1 or TRBD2 (7 bases each). The V and J ends lost 5 bases and 5 bases respectively, with 18 bases between them. The CDR3 is 15 residues long. CDR1 and CDR2 from the germline V gene are SGHTA and FQGNSA. The CDR3 nucleotides read TGTGCCAGCAGCCCAAGTGGCCAGGGGGGGGAGACCCAGTACTTC. Translating gives CASSPSGQGGETQYF.

The J gene is TRBJ2-7, the V gene TRBV28; 8 bases line up with TRBD2. Trimming removed 1 base from V and 3 bases from J; junction bases left unmatched: 5. This CDR3 is 15 amino acids long. Germline V gives CDR1 MDHEN, CDR2 SYDVKM. The CDR3 protein is CASSLFGRGDYEQYF. The CDR3 DNA is TGTGCCAGCAGTTTATTCGGGAGGGGGGACTACGAGCAGTACTTC.

The CDR3 DNA reads as TGTGCCAGCAGCGTGAGGGGGCTAATCACCGGGGAGCTGTTTTTT. This translates into CASSVRGLITGELFF. This rearrangement joins TRBV5-8 to TRBJ2-2, with TRBD1 identical over 7 bases. The V gene's germline CDR1 is SGHTS and CDR2 YDEGEE. CDR3 length equals 15 residues. V was clipped by 4 bases and J by 4 bases; unmatched bases: 7.

J is TRBJ2-7 and V is TRBV7-8, with D possibly being TRBD2 (6 bases). Germline values: CDR1 SGHVS, CDR2 FQNEAQ. The V end lost 3 bases, the J end lost 3 bases, and 9 bases lay between the germline ends. The CDR3 sequence is 13 residues long. This CDR3 reads CASSLGRDYEQYF. The CDR3 DNA is TGTGCCAGCAGCTTGGGGCGGGACTACGAGCAGTACTTC.

The genes are TRBV9 and TRBJ2-7; 8 bases line up with TRBD1. Germline CDR1 SGDLS, CDR2 YYNGEE. This CDR3 has 15 amino acids. V dropped 0 bases and J dropped 3; count of bases not matched to a gene: 5. The CDR3 nucleotides are TGTGCCAGCAGCGTAGAGGCAGGGGGCAACTACGAGCAGTACTTC. Amino acid sequence: CASSVEAGGNYEQYF.